This T cell receptor beta chain was recorded in a study of blood T cell repertoires in COVID-19. Study-level background: The analysed material was cDNA or gDNA that came from T cells, B-cell-depleted T cells, or PBMCs.

Germline V CDR1 and CDR2: SGHAT, FQNNGV. This CDR3 comprises 16 residues. V lost 4 bases and J lost 3, with 15 bases in between. Original processing methods: Researchers report that nucleated cell counts were estimated from reference gene primer amplification. The protocol was immunoSEQ multiplex PCR, while the TCRdb copy is restricted to in-frame clones and leaves out a portion. V and J calls plus clone size are reproduced from that table; the DNA served to infer D and trimming. The sample lists over 200,000 clones, about 90% occurring once. The receptor's source is a man between 40 and 49 years old with active or convalescent COVID-19. V usage is TRBV11-2 and J usage is TRBJ1-4, with a tentative D call TRBD1 (6 bases). Sequenced input: peripheral blood. CDR3 bases: TGTGCCAGCAGCTCGACTCAGGGGCTGGCTAATGAAAAACTGTTTTTT. Its protein is CASSSTQGLANEKLFF.